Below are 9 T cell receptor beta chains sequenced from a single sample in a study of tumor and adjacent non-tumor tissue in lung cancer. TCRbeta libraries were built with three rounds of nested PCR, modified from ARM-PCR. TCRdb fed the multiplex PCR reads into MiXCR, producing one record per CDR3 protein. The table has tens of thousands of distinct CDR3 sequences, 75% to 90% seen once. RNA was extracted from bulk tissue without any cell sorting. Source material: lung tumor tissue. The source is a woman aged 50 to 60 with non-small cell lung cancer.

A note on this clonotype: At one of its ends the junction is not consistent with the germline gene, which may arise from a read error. CDR3 DNA sequence: TGTGCCAGCAGTATGATACGGGTTTCCTACGATGAGCAGTTCTTC. Its translation: CASSMIRVSYDEQFF. The chain uses TRBV6-1 and TRBJ2-1; D gene unclear. This CDR3 spans 15 amino acids. Germline lookup yields CDR1 MNHNS and CDR2 SASEGT.

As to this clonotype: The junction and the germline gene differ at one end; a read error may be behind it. In DNA form, the CDR3 reads TGTAGTCCTAAGAACCGGGACAGAGTGTACACCTTC. Translating it yields CSPKNRDRVYTF. This chain connects TRBV20-1 to TRBJ1-2, with 7 positions matching TRBD1. The CDR3 is 12 amino acids. CDR1 and CDR2 (germline): DFQATT, SNEGSKA (reference sequence).

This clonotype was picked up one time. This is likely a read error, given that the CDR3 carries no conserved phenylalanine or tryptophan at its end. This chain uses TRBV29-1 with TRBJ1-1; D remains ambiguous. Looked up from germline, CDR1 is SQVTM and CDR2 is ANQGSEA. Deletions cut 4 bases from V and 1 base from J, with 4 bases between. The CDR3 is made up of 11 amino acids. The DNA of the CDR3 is TGCAGCGTTGTCGAGAACACTGAAGCTTTCCAT. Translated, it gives CSVVENTEAFH.

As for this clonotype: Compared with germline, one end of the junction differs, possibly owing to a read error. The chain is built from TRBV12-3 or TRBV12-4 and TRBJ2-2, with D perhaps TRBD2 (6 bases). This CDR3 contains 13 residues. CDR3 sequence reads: CAAPGGNIGELFF. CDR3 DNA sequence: TGTGCCGCACCCGGGGGAAACATCGGGGAGCTGTTTTTT.

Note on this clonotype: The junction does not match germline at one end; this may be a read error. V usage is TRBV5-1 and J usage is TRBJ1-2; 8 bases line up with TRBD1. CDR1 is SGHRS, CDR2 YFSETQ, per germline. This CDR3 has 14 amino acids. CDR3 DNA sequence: TGCGCCAGCAGTTCGGGATCAGGGACAGGTGGCTACACATTC. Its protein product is CASSSGSGTGGYTF.

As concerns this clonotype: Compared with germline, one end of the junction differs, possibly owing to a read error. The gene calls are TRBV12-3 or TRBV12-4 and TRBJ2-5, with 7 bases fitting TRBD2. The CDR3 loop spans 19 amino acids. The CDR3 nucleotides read TGTGCCAGCAGTCCGGCCGCTTTCGGACTAGTGGGGGTCGCAGAGACCCAGTATTTC. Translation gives CASSPAAFGLVGVAETQYF.

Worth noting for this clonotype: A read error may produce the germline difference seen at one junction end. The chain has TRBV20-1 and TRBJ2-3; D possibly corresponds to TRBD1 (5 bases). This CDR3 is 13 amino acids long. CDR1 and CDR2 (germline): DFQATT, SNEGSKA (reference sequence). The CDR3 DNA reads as TGCAGTGTTACCCGACTGGACACGGATAGGCAGTATTTT. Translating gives CSVTRLDTDRQYF.

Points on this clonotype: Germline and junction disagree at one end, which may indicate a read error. Written as DNA, the CDR3 is TGTGCCAACAGTTTTTTGACAGGGGTATTCTACGAGCAGTACTTC. It codes for CANSFLTGVFYEQYF. The chain has TRBV28 and TRBJ2-7; 8 bases map to TRBD1. Per germline, CDR1 MDHEN and CDR2 SYDVKM. The CDR3 is 15 residues long.

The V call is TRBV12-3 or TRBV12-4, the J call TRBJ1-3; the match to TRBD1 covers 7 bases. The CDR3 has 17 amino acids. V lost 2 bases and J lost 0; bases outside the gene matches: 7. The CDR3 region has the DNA TGTGCCAGCAGTTTATCCACAGGGGATGACTCTGGAAACACCATATATTTT. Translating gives CASSLSTGDDSGNTIYF.